One and the same sample provided the 7 T cell receptor beta chains below, sequenced in a study of Graves' ophthalmopathy and Graves' hyperthyroidism. CDR3 regions of TCR beta were amplified from RNA transcripts. HTBI-primed first-round RT-PCR preceded second-round multiplex PCR. A single record per CDR3 protein comes from TCRdb applying MiXCR to the multiplex PCR reads. The data show over a million distinct CDR3 sequences, about 35% seen once. What was sequenced was peripheral blood or thyroid tissue (not recorded which). Receptors were obtained from an adult man with Graves' hyperthyroidism.

This clonotype appeared a few times. J is TRBJ1-4 and V is TRBV5-5; D is uncertain. Trimming stripped 1 base from V and 8 bases from J, with 12 bases between. The germline V gene encodes CDR1 SGHKS and CDR2 YYEKEE (reference sequence). The CDR3 extends over 14 amino acids. CDR3 DNA sequence: TGTGCCAGCAGCTTGTGGCCAGAGCTCGAAAAACTGTTTTTT. This encodes CASSLWPELEKLFF.

This clonotype showed up many times. The chain recombines TRBV29-1 with TRBJ2-5; the D is unclear. V was shortened by 3 bases and J by 0 bases, with 8 bases between the two germline ends. This CDR3 region has 13 residues. From germline, CDR1 is SQVTM and CDR2 ANQGSEA. CDR3 amino acids: CSVDGKDQETQYF. The CDR3 DNA is TGCAGCGTTGATGGCAAAGACCAAGAGACCCAGTACTTC.

The genes are TRBV2 and TRBJ1-4, with TRBD1 matching over 9 bases. The V gene end was trimmed by 6 bases and the J gene end by 7 bases; junction bases not matched to a gene: 15. This CDR3 region has 17 residues. Germline V gives CDR1 SNHLY, CDR2 FYNNEI. DNA of the CDR3: TGTGCCAGCAGCTTAGTCACACAGGGGGCGTGGGTTGAAAAACTGTTTTTT. Residues: CASSLVTQGAWVEKLFF.

At least ten counts were recorded for this clonotype. The chain couples TRBV10-3 to TRBJ1-2, with D perhaps matching TRBD1 (6 bases). Trimming pared 10 bases from V and 3 bases from J, leaving 18 bases between. Germline V gene data show CDR1 as ENHRY and CDR2 as SYGVKD. The CDR3 has 14 amino acids. CDR3 sequence: CASSPGAGDYGYTF. CDR3 in DNA: TGTGCCAGCAGCCCAGGGGCGGGTGACTATGGCTACACCTTC.

This rearrangement joins TRBV12-3 or TRBV12-4 to TRBJ2-5; 7 bases fit TRBD2. V shed 7 bases, J shed 5 bases, and the junction held 7 bases outside the gene matches. CDR3 length: 13 residues. Written as DNA, the CDR3 is TGTGCCAGCACCTCGGGGGGTTGGGAGACCCAGTACTTC. Encoded protein: CASTSGGWETQYF.

The sample holds many counts of this clonotype. The V and J genes are TRBV20-1 and TRBJ2-7; 9 bases match TRBD1. V dropped 7 bases and J dropped 4; count of bases not matched to a gene: 8. Looked up from germline, CDR1 is DFQATT and CDR2 is SNEGSKA (reference sequence). This CDR3 comprises 13 residues. The CDR3 region has the DNA TGCAGTGAAACCGGGACAGGGAGTTACGAGCAGTACTTC. It specifies CSETGTGSYEQYF.

This clonotype was picked up a small number of times. This rearrangement joins TRBV5-1 to TRBJ2-7; 12 nucleotides agree with TRBD2. Germline trimming cut 4 bases from V and 3 bases from J; bases unmatched to any gene: 11. The germline CDR1 and CDR2 sequences are SGHRS and YFSETQ. This CDR3 spans 17 amino acids. The CDR3 reads CASSPGPSGGALYEQYF. CDR3 DNA sequence: TGCGCCAGCAGCCCGGGACCTAGCGGGGGGGCCCTCTACGAGCAGTACTTC.